This TCR beta chain derives from a study of T cells in Graves' hyperthyroidism and ophthalmopathy. Many counts were recorded for this clonotype. TCR beta CDR3 region amplification was performed from RNA transcripts. RT-PCR in the first round (using the HTBI primer set) targeted the TCR CDR3. From the multiplex PCR reads, TCRdb called clonotypes with MiXCR, one entry per CDR3 protein. The table lists around 760,000 distinct CDR3 sequences, roughly a third of them singletons. Losses at the gene ends were 4 bases for V and 3 bases for J; bases not matched to a gene: 18. The CDR3 consists of 17 residues. Germline V gene sequence: CDR1 DFQATT, CDR2 SNEGSKA (reference sequence). Stable disease denoted Graves' hyperthyroidism without ophthalmopathy progression within 18 months. Exclusions: uncontrolled infection, other autoimmune disease, pregnancy, lactation. Diagnoses rested on clinical symptoms, serum thyroxine and TRAb, thyroid ultrasound and orbital computed tomography. Fresh peripheral blood, 8 to 10 ml, was the source of the PBMCs.

Source material: blood. The chain couples TRBV20-1 to TRBJ2-7, with 7 bases that match TRBD2. The clonotype comes from a woman in her thirties or forties with Graves' hyperthyroidism. The chain's CDR3 is CSATSLADQRQFYEQYF. The CDR3 DNA follows: TGCAGTGCTACGTCCCTAGCGGACCAACGTCAATTCTACGAGCAGTACTTC.